Below, one T cell receptor (beta chain) is given with its context. A read error may produce the germline difference seen at one junction end. The CDR3 contains 15 residues. Germline values: CDR1 SSHAT, CDR2 FNYEAQ (reference sequence). This record belongs to a study of early stage breast cancer tumors. The method was immunoSEQ multiplex PCR; TCRdb's version includes in-frame clones alone and lacks a portion of them. The table records tens of thousands of clones, 50% to 75% of them present only once. The TCR originated in a person aged 50-59 years with breast cancer. Sequencing used breast tumor tissue. The gene calls are TRBV7-7 and TRBJ2-5; the D is unclear. CDR3 coding DNA: TGTGCTAGCAGCCTTGGGCGGATTAGCCAAGAGACCCAGTACTTC. This gives the protein CASSLGRISQETQYF.